This TCR beta chain originates from a study of a mutant IDH1 vaccine in newly diagnosed glioma. Turning to the study itself: Every participant had undergone radiotherapy, temozolomide, or both before, and most underwent both.

There are a few counts of this clone. The antigen is unknown. Method: immunoSEQ multiplex PCR; TCRdb's copy keeps in-frame clones and lacks some. This repertoire shows about 54,000 clones, about 86% found once; its top ten account for approximately 3.1%. This CDR3 region has 16 residues. Germline CDR1 reads SGHDT; CDR2 reads YYEEEE. Trimming took off 1 base at V and 3 bases at J, with 16 bases between the two ends. The time point here: week 5, during vaccination. Doses consisted of 300 ug of mutant IDH1 20-mer peptide each, paired with topical imiquimod. The TCR sequence derives from a man aged 30 to 45 with glioma. Sequenced material: PBMCs, taken from a glioma patient whose treatment included an IDH1 peptide vaccine. This rearrangement joins TRBV5-6 to TRBJ1-1; TRBD1 might be the D (5 bases). The CDR3 coding sequence is TGTGCCAGCAGCTTGAAGCTAGCAGGGATAGACACTGAAGCTTTCTTT. Protein product: CASSLKLAGIDTEAFF.